Shown below are 32 T cell receptor beta chains from a single sample sequenced in a study of response to subunit inactivated influenza vaccine (dated by TCRdb to 2017 to 2018). The library was generated by RT-PCR. Instrument used: Illumina HiSeq 2500. TCRdb redid the processing of the public reads, applying fastp at Q25 and MiXCR, and retained in-frame beta chains. Identical CDR3 proteins give one entry, which carries the most common genes and DNA. The sample data list roughly 650,000 distinct CDR3 sequences, and 12% to 15% of these were observed just once. 6% to 9.5% of the sample belongs to the ten largest clones. The material was PBMCs from blood, obtained less than 15 days before vaccination. The receptors were gathered from a middle-aged man who received an inactivated influenza vaccine. Donor details come from another sample of the same person, matched by shared clones.

The rearrangement uses TRBV20-1 and TRBJ1-1; 7 positions agree with TRBD1. The CDR3 contains 14 residues. Germline V gives CDR1 DFQATT, CDR2 SNEGSKA (reference sequence). Germline trimming cut 3 bases from V and 3 bases from J; bases unmatched to any gene: 7. The CDR3 DNA is TGCAGTGCTAGGGAGTCCAGGGGGTACACTGAAGCTTTCTTT. It encodes CSARESRGYTEAFF.

This clonotype was counted a few times. This rearrangement joins TRBV29-1 to TRBJ2-5, with TRBD1 identical over 9 bases. The CDR3 is made up of 14 amino acids. Germline V gives CDR1 SQVTM, CDR2 ANQGSEA. V lost 4 bases and J lost 2; bases outside the gene matches: 5. The CDR3 spells CSVALGTGQETQYF. The CDR3 region has the DNA TGCAGCGTTGCGTTAGGGACAGGGCAAGAGACCCAGTACTTC.

In its sample, this clonotype was seen a few times. The chain recombines TRBV28 with TRBJ1-2; D call uncertain. The germline V and J ends were trimmed by 5 bases and 4 bases, with 8 bases remaining between them. Germline CDR1 MDHEN, CDR2 SYDVKM. This CDR3 spans 12 amino acids. Here the CDR3 reads CASSPLRYGYTF. The CDR3 DNA reads as TGTGCCAGCAGTCCTTTGCGCTATGGCTACACCTTC.

CDR3 DNA sequence: TGTGCCAGCAGCCATGGACTTAACAATGAGCAGTTCTTC. Encoded protein: CASSHGLNNEQFF. This chain connects TRBV14 to TRBJ2-1, with a tentative D call TRBD2 (5 bases). CDR1 SGHDN and CDR2 FVKESK come from the germline V gene. With 3 bases removed from V and 5 bases from J, the gap between germline ends came to 8 bases. The CDR3 is 13 amino acids.

In this sample, this clonotype turned up a few times. This rearrangement joins TRBV20-1 to TRBJ1-1; D ambiguous. Trimming stripped 2 bases from V and 1 base from J, with 8 bases between. The CDR3 loop spans 13 amino acids. Germline values: CDR1 DFQATT, CDR2 SNEGSKA (reference sequence). CDR3 bases: TGCAGTGCTAGAAGGCAACAGAACACTGAAGCTTTCTTT. It codes for CSARRQQNTEAFF.

This clonotype has only a few counts. CDR3 sequence (DNA): TGCAGTGCTAGAGGGGACGGGGACGGGGAGCTGTTTTTT. Protein product: CSARGDGDGELFF. This chain uses TRBV20-1 with TRBJ2-2; tentatively, D is TRBD1 or TRBD2 (5 bases each). V lost 1 base and J 7 bases, leaving 10 bases between the germline ends. The CDR3 spans 13 residues. Germline V gene lookup returns CDR1 DFQATT and CDR2 SNEGSKA (reference sequence).

This clonotype was counted many times. CDR3 region: CASSLQANVLTF. The CDR3 region has the DNA TGTGCCAGCAGTCTACAGGCCAACGTCCTGACTTTC. The V gene is TRBV6-2 or TRBV6-3, the J gene TRBJ2-6; no definite D call. Trimming took off 5 bases at V and 6 bases at J, with 5 bases between the two ends. This CDR3 has 12 residues. Per the germline V gene, CDR1 is MNHEY and CDR2 is SVGEGT.

This clonotype was recorded a few times. The CDR3 here is CSARDQEFTYEQYF. CDR3 nucleotide sequence: TGCAGTGCTAGAGACCAGGAGTTTACCTACGAGCAGTACTTC. V and J are TRBV20-1 and TRBJ2-7; D not certain. The CDR3 consists of 14 residues. The germline gives CDR1 DFQATT, CDR2 SNEGSKA (reference sequence). The V end was cut by 0 bases, the J end by 2 bases, with 11 bases between.

This clonotype showed up just a few times. The rearrangement uses TRBV11-2 and TRBJ2-7; 7 nucleotides line up with TRBD2. Trimming removed 3 bases from V and 7 bases from J; junction bases left unmatched: 6. There are 13 residues in the CDR3. Per germline, CDR1 SGHAT and CDR2 FQNNGV. The CDR3 region is CASSFGLVGEQYF. CDR3 bases: TGTGCCAGCAGCTTCGGACTAGTGGGAGAGCAGTACTTC.

A note on this clonotype: A much larger clone sits a single nucleotide away, making a read error possible. The rearrangement links TRBV7-2 to TRBJ2-3; a possible D gene is TRBD1 (7 bases). This CDR3 region has 16 residues. Germline CDR1 SGHTA, CDR2 FQGNSA. The CDR3 sequence is CASSPGGTVGTNTQYF. The CDR3, as DNA: TGTGCCAGCAGCCCCGGCGGGACAGTAGGCACAAATACGCAGTATTTT. Complete variable domain (other parts from reference TRBV7-2 and TRBJ2-3): GAGVSQSPSNKVTEKGKDVELRCDPISGHTALYWYRQSLGQGLEFLIYFQGNSAPDKSGLPSDRFSAERTGGSVSTLTIQRTQQEDSAVYLCASSPGGTVGTNTQYFGPGTRLTVL.

There are a few counts of this clonotype. This chain uses TRBV29-1 with TRBJ2-2; D remains ambiguous. V dropped 1 base and J dropped 7 bases, with 4 bases sitting between them. The CDR3 spans 11 residues. Germline CDR1 SQVTM, CDR2 ANQGSEA. DNA for the CDR3: TGCAGCGTTGAAGTTTTCGGGGAGCTGTTTTTT. This codes for CSVEVFGELFF.

The chain links TRBV5-1 to TRBJ2-1, with unresolved D. The CDR3 runs 17 residues. V lost 0 bases and J 1 base, leaving 14 bases between the germline ends. Germline V gene sequence: CDR1 SGHRS, CDR2 YFSETQ. The chain's CDR3 is CASSLAPASRSYNEQFF. The CDR3 nucleotides read TGCGCCAGCAGCTTGGCCCCTGCTAGTCGATCCTACAATGAGCAGTTCTTC. The full variable domain, with the rest looked up from reference TRBV5-1 and TRBJ2-1, is KAGVTQTPRYLIKTRGQQVTLSCSPISGHRSVSWYQQTPGQGLQFLFEYFSETQRNKGNFPGRFSGRQFSNSRSEMNVSTLELGDSALYLCASSLAPASRSYNEQFFGPGTRLTVL.

This clonotype has only a few counts. The V call is TRBV15, the J call TRBJ2-6; D unresolved. Germline V gene data show CDR1 as LNHNV and CDR2 as YYDKDF (reference sequence). The CDR3 has 16 amino acids. The V and J ends lost 7 bases and 0 bases respectively, with 13 bases between them. The CDR3 DNA sequence: TGTGCCACCACGACAACGCTCAGCTCTGGGGCCAACGTCCTGACTTTC. It specifies CATTTTLSSGANVLTF.

The table lists this clonotype with a few counts. The chain links TRBV5-1 to TRBJ2-2; the D is unclear. The CDR3 is 14 amino acids. Germline-derived CDR1 and CDR2 are SGHRS and YFSETQ. Trimming shortened V by 7 bases and J by 1 base, and 11 bases separated the two germline ends. CDR3 bases: TGCGCCAGCGTTTCCAGTCTGAACACCGGGGAGCTGTTTTTT. Protein sequence: CASVSSLNTGELFF. Full variable domain (rest looked up from reference TRBV5-1 and TRBJ2-2): KAGVTQTPRYLIKTRGQQVTLSCSPISGHRSVSWYQQTPGQGLQFLFEYFSETQRNKGNFPGRFSGRQFSNSRSEMNVSTLELGDSALYLCASVSSLNTGELFFGEGSRLTVL.

The V gene is TRBV20-1, the J gene TRBJ1-2, with D maybe TRBD1 (6 bases). Germline values: CDR1 DFQATT, CDR2 SNEGSKA (reference sequence). CDR3 size: 15 residues. The V end was cut by 5 bases, the J end by 8 bases, with 24 bases between. The CDR3 reads CSALPTGRRAIGYTF. The CDR3 DNA reads TGCAGTGCTCTACCGACAGGTCGTCGAGCGATAGGCTACACCTTC.

V and J are TRBV25-1 and TRBJ2-3, with TRBD2 identical over 11 bases. Trimming cost V 8 bases and J 4 bases; bases outside gene matches: 14. Germline CDR1 and CDR2: MGHDK and SYGVNS. CDR3 length equals 17 residues. CDR3: CASARPALAGDSDTQYF. For the CDR3, the DNA is TGTGCCAGCGCCCGCCCCGCACTAGCGGGAGACTCAGATACGCAGTATTTT.

This clonotype was counted between two and nine times. This chain links TRBV28 with TRBJ2-1; 7 nucleotides line up with TRBD2. V shed 2 bases, J shed 10 bases, and the junction held 8 bases outside the gene matches. The CDR3 spans 14 residues. Germline CDR1 MDHEN, CDR2 SYDVKM. CDR3: CASSLAGEIREQFF. DNA of the CDR3: TGTGCCAGCAGTTTAGCGGGAGAGATTAGGGAGCAGTTCTTC.

The V and J genes are TRBV20-1 and TRBJ2-5; D is perhaps TRBD2 (7 bases). Trimming took off 3 bases at V and 3 bases at J, with 14 bases between the two ends. The germline gives CDR1 DFQATT, CDR2 SNEGSKA (reference sequence). This CDR3 is 14 amino acids long. The DNA of the CDR3 is TGCAGTGCTAGGGGGGCTAGCGGAAAAGAGACCCAGTACTTC. Its protein is CSARGASGKETQYF.

This clonotype has just a few counts. V usage is TRBV3-1 and J usage is TRBJ2-1; D perhaps matches TRBD1 (6 bases). V was shortened by 5 bases and J by 15 bases, with 17 bases between the two germline ends. The germline V gene encodes CDR1 LGHDT and CDR2 YNNKEL (reference sequence). The length of the CDR3 is 12 residues. The DNA for the CDR3 is TGTGCCAGCAGCGTATCCCAGGGGAAATTGTTCTTC. Amino acid sequence: CASSVSQGKLFF.

A few counts support this clonotype. The CDR3, as DNA: TGTGCCAGCAGTACCGGGACAGGGCCCTATTATGGCTACACCTTC. It encodes CASSTGTGPYYGYTF. The V call is TRBV12-3 or TRBV12-4, the J call TRBJ1-2, with 9 bases that match TRBD1. The J segment lost 5 bases and the V segment lost 5 bases, leaving 9 bases of the junction unmatched. The CDR3 is 15 residues long.

This chain uses TRBV6-1 with TRBJ2-7; the D call may be TRBD1 or TRBD2 (5 bases each). V was trimmed by 6 bases and J by 6 bases, leaving 24 bases between them. Germline CDR1 is MNHNS and CDR2 is SASEGT. The CDR3 has 16 amino acids. In DNA form, the CDR3 reads TGTGCCAGCAGAGAGGGACCGCGCGTACCCTACCCCGAGCAGTACTTC. Protein: CASREGPRVPYPEQYF.

This clonotype was seen more than once but under ten times. V is TRBV7-9 and J is TRBJ1-1, with D possibly matching TRBD1 (6 bases). V was shortened by 5 bases and J by 4 bases, with 17 bases between the two germline ends. The germline V gene encodes CDR1 SEHNR and CDR2 FQNEAQ (reference sequence). The CDR3 runs 15 residues. Here the CDR3 DNA reads TGTGCCAGCAGCCGCGACAGGACCCTATCCACTGAAGCTTTCTTT. This encodes CASSRDRTLSTEAFF.

The chain employs TRBV10-3 and TRBJ1-1; D not resolved. Trimming removed 7 bases from V and 1 base from J, with 4 bases in between. This CDR3 comprises 11 residues. CDR1 and CDR2 from the germline V gene are ENHRY and SYGVKD. The CDR3 DNA follows: TGTGCCATCATGGCGAACACTGAAGCTTTCTTT. It translates to CAIMANTEAFF.

This clonotype occurred many times. This chain connects TRBV4-2 to TRBJ2-5, with D possibly matching TRBD2 (5 bases). Trimming took off 1 base at V and 4 bases at J, with 10 bases between the two ends. CDR1 and CDR2 (germline): LGHNA, YNFKEQ. The CDR3 loop spans 14 amino acids. This CDR3 reads CASSQGEYPETQYF. Written as DNA, the CDR3 is TGTGCCAGCAGCCAAGGGGAGTATCCAGAGACCCAGTACTTC.

The rearrangement joins TRBV12-3 or TRBV12-4 to TRBJ2-1; TRBD2 aligns across 14 bases. This CDR3 has 16 amino acids. V gave up 4 bases and J gave up 2 bases; unmatched junction bases: 1. CDR3 DNA sequence: TGTGCCAGCAGTTGGACTAGCGGGAGGCCCTACAATGAGCAGTTCTTC. Its translation: CASSWTSGRPYNEQFF.

In this sample, this clonotype turned up a few times. This sequence joins TRBV10-3 and TRBJ2-1; 10 bases align to TRBD1. Unmatched junction bases numbered 15, after V lost 5 bases and J lost 8 bases. CDR1 and CDR2 (germline): ENHRY, SYGVKD. The CDR3 consists of 17 residues. CDR3: CAISPGTGAPGADEQFF. CDR3 nucleotides: TGTGCCATCAGTCCCGGGACAGGGGCGCCCGGGGCGGATGAGCAGTTCTTC.

This chain joins TRBV27 and TRBJ2-6; no clear D gene. Germline assignment: CDR1 MNHEY and CDR2 SMNVEV (reference sequence). Trimming took 7 bases from V and 2 from J, leaving 9 bases between them. This CDR3 is built from 14 residues. This chain's CDR3 is CASTTLTGANVLTF. The CDR3 DNA sequence: TGTGCCAGCACAACCCTCACTGGGGCCAACGTCCTGACTTTC.

This clonotype was observed a few times. The CDR3, as DNA: TGTGCCTGGAGCACAGGGGCCTACGAGCAGTACTTC. It translates to CAWSTGAYEQYF. The V call is TRBV30, the J call TRBJ2-7; 7 bases line up with TRBD1. With V trimmed by 3 bases and J by 2 bases, 1 base remained unmatched. CDR3 length: 12 amino acids. The germline CDR1 and CDR2 sequences are GTSNPN and SVGIG (reference sequence).

The chain uses TRBV9 and TRBJ1-1; D call uncertain. Germline V gene data show CDR1 as SGDLS and CDR2 as YYNGEE. The CDR3 covers 16 residues. The V end lost 4 bases, the J end lost 3 bases, and 19 bases lay between the germline ends. The CDR3, as DNA: TGTGCCAGCAGCCCGCCCTCCGGGTGGGTGGACACTGAAGCTTTCTTT. As protein: CASSPPSGWVDTEAFF.

The chain joins TRBV6-1 to TRBJ2-3; D gene ambiguous. Trimming took 7 bases from V and 0 from J, leaving 14 bases between them. The CDR3 contains 15 residues. Germline V gives CDR1 MNHNS, CDR2 SASEGT. DNA of the CDR3: TGTGCCAGCACCCCGCGCATTTCTAGCACAGATACGCAGTATTTT. Protein sequence: CASTPRISSTDTQYF.

J is TRBJ1-3 and V is TRBV18, with a weak D call TRBD1 (5 bases). V dropped 4 bases and J dropped 0 bases, with 10 bases sitting between them. Germline CDR1 is KGHSH and CDR2 is LQKENI. There are 15 residues in the CDR3. The CDR3 bases are TGTGCCAGCTCACTGAGAGACAGCTCTGGAAACACCATATATTTT. Amino acids: CASSLRDSSGNTIYF.

In its sample, this clonotype was seen a few times. The rearrangement links TRBV29-1 to TRBJ1-1, with a tentative D call TRBD1 (5 bases). Trimming shortened V by 3 bases and J by 6 bases, and 20 bases separated the two germline ends. This CDR3 is 15 amino acids long. Germline lookup yields CDR1 SQVTM and CDR2 ANQGSEA. This CDR3 reads CSVDDRDSSVAEAFF. Here the CDR3 DNA reads TGCAGCGTTGACGACAGAGACTCGTCTGTCGCTGAAGCTTTCTTT.